Given below is one T cell receptor beta chain in context. No antigen is known for it. TCRdb's copy holds only in-frame clones and misses some; the assay was immunoSEQ multiplex PCR. The sample shows 29,000 or so clones, roughly 92% of them seen only once. The data stem from a study of T cell clonotyping in hematopoietic cell transplantation. General study findings and limits: Without cell sorting, CD4 versus CD8 contributions remain unresolved. After transplant, recipient diversity fell while pathologically expanded clonotypes grew through day 180.

The sample was PBMCs, taken 100 days after allogeneic stem cell transplant. The TCR was taken from a female patient aged 50 to 60 who had an allogeneic stem cell transplant from a related donor, so the T cells may come from the graft donor. Some clones in this sample may be carry-over from other donors' samples.

The CDR3 region is CASSLGPRGTEAFF. The CDR3 DNA follows: TGTGCCAGCAGCTTAGGGCCCAGGGGCACTGAAGCTTTCTTT. The rearrangement links TRBV7-3 to TRBJ1-1; TRBD1 is a possible D gene (6 bases). Trimming removed 2 bases at V and 4 bases at J, with 11 bases between. CDR1 and CDR2 (germline): SGHTA, FQGTGA. This CDR3 has 14 amino acids.